This TCR beta chain was identified in a study of CD8+CD57+ T cells in acquired aplastic anemia. The wider study: Sorted CD4+ and CD8+ cells gave a mean 3.2 ug DNA, range roughly 0.18 to 30 ug. Findings of the study overall: CD8+ Simpson's diversity showed no significant patient-control difference.

Sequencing involved patients with CD8+CD57+ cell expansion previously shown by flow cytometry. The enrolled patients all had severe acquired aplastic anemia. No therapy was given to patients before blood sampling. Genomic DNA served as template for TCR beta VDJ and CDR3 profiling. Each CDR3 protein gets one entry after TCRdb re-called the reads with MiXCR. The repertoire includes around 200,000 distinct CDR3 sequences, roughly 63% of them detected once, and 40% to 50% sits in the top ten. Turning to this clonotype: Its antigen remains unidentified.

Trimming removed 7 bases at V and 2 bases at J, with 11 bases between. CDR1 is SQVTM, CDR2 ANQGSEA, per germline. CDR3 size: 12 residues. This receptor was taken from a human donor with aplastic anemia. The rearrangement links TRBV29-1 to TRBJ1-1; D may be TRBD1 (5 bases). Sequencing used sorted CD4+, CD8+, or CD8+CD57+ T cells (not recorded which) from PBMCs. This chain's CDR3 is CSGDRLNTEAFF. CDR3 coding DNA: TGCAGCGGCGACAGACTAAACACTGAAGCTTTCTTT.